This T cell receptor (beta chain) was identified during a study of T cell responses to AZD1222 COVID-19 vaccine. Regarding the study as a whole: Once two AZD1222 doses were given, Spike-specific TCR breadth and depth went up. Donors, mostly white British, included more females; clonal diversity was possibly underestimated.

Using immunoSEQ multiplex PCR, the repertoire was profiled, and TCRdb retains in-frame clones only, with some absent. The sample consists of fewer than 90,000 clones, roughly 87% of them appearing once. Germline CDR1 is SGHRS and CDR2 is YFSETQ. Trimming cost V 4 bases and J 6 bases, with 8 bases left between them. This CDR3 has 13 residues. As regards this clone: Its antigen is not identified.

The TCR sequence derives from an adult in good health. The chain links TRBV5-1 to TRBJ1-6; no reliable D call. The material was peripheral blood, obtained on day 0 of AZD1222 vaccination. The CDR3 coding sequence is TGCGCCAGCAGCATAACCCTTAATTCACCCCTCCACTTT. This encodes CASSITLNSPLHF.